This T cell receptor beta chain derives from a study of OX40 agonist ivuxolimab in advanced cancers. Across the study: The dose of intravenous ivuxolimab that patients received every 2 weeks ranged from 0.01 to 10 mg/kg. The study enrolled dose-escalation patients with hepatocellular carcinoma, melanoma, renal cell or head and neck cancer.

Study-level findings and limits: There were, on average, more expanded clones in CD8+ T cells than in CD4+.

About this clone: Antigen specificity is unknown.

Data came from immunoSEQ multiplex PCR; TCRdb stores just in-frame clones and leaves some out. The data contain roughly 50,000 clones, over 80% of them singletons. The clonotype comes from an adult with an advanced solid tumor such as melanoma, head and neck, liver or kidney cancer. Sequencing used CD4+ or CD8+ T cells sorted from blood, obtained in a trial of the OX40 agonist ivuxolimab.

CDR3 sequence: CASSPLGDGYNEQFF. Here the CDR3 DNA reads TGTGCCAGCAGCCCCCTTGGGGACGGCTACAATGAGCAGTTCTTC. This sequence joins TRBV27 and TRBJ2-1, with D perhaps being TRBD1 or TRBD2 (5 bases each). The V gene's germline CDR1 is MNHEY and CDR2 SMNVEV (reference sequence). The length of the CDR3 is 15 residues. The V end was cut by 6 bases, the J end by 3 bases, with 15 bases between.